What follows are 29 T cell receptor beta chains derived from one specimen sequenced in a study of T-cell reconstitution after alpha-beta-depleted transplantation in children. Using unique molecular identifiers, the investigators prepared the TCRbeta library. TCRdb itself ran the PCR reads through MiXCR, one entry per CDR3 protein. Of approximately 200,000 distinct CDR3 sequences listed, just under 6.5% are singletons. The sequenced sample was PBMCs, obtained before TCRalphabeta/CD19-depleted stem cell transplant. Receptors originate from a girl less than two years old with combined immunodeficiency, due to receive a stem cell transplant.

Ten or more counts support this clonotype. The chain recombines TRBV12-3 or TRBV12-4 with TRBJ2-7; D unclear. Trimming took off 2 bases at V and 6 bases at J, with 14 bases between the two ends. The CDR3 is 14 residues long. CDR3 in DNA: TGTGCCAGCAGTTTACGAATGGGTGTAGGCGAGCAGTACTTC. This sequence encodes CASSLRMGVGEQYF.

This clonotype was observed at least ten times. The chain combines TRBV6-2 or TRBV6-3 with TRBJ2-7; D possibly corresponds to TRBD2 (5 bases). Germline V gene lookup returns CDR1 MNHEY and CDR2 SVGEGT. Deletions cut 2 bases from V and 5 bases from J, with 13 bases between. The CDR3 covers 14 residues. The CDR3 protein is CASSYGGSPHEQYF. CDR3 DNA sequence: TGTGCCAGCAGTTACGGCGGGTCTCCCCACGAGCAGTACTTC.

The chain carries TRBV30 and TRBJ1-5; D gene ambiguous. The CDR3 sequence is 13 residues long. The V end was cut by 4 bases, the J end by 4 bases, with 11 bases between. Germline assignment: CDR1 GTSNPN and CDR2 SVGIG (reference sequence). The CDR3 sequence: CAWTSTANQPQHF. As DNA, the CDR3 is TGTGCCTGGACATCGACCGCGAATCAGCCCCAGCATTTT.

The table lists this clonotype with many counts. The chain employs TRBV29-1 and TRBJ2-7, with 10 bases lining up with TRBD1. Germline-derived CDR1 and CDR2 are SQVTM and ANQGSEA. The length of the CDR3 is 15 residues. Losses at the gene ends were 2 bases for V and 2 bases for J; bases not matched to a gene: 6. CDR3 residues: CSVEHDRGRTYEQYF. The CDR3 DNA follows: TGCAGCGTTGAACATGACAGGGGGCGGACCTACGAGCAGTACTTC.

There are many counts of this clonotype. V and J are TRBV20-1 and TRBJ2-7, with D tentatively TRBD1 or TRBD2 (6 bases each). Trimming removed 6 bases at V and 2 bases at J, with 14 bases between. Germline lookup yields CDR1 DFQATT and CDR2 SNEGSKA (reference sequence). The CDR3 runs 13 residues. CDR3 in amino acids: CSARGGIAYEQYF. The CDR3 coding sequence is TGCAGTGCCAGGGGCGGGATAGCCTACGAGCAGTACTTC.

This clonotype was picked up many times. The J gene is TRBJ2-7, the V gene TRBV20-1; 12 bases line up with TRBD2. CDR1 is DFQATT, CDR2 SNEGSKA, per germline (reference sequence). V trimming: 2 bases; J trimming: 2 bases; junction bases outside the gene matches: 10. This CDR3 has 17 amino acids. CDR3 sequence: CSARLAGGQFSPYEQYF. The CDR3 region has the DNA TGCAGTGCTAGACTAGCGGGAGGGCAATTTTCCCCCTACGAGCAGTACTTC.

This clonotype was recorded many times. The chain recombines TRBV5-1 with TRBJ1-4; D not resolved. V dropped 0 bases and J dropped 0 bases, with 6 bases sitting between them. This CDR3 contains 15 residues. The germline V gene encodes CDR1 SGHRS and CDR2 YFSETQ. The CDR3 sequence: CASSLVGATNEKLFF. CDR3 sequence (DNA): TGCGCCAGCAGCTTGGTCGGGGCAACTAATGAAAAACTGTTTTTT.

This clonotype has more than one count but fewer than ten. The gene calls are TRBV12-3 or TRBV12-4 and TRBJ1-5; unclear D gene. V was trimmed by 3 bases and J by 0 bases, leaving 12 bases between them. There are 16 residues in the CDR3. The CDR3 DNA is TGTGCCAGCAGTTTTGGCTGGACGGGTAGCAATCAGCCCCAGCATTTT. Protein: CASSFGWTGSNQPQHF.

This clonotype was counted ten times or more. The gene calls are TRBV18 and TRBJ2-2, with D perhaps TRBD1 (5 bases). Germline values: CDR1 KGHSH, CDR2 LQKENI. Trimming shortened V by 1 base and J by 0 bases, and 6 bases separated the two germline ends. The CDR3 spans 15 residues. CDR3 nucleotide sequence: TGTGCCAGCTCACCACGACAGCCGAACACCGGGGAGCTGTTTTTT. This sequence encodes CASSPRQPNTGELFF.

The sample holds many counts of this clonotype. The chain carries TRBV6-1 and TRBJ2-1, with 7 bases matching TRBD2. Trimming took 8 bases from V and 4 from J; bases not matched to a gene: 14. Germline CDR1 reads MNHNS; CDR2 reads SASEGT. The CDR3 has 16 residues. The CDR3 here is CASEPPGLLRYNEQFF. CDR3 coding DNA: TGTGCCAGCGAGCCCCCGGGACTACTCAGATACAATGAGCAGTTCTTC.

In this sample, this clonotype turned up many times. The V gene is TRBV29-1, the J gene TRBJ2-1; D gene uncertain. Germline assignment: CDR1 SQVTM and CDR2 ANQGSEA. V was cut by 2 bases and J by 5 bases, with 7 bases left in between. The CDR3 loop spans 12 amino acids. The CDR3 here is CSVEPQDNEQFF. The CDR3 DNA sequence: TGCAGCGTTGAACCCCAAGACAATGAGCAGTTCTTC.

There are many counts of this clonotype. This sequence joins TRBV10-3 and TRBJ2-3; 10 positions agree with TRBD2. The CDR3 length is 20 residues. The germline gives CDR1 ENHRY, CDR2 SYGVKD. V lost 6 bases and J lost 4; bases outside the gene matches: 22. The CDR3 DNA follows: TGTGCCATCAGCGCCCTGGACCGAGGGCTAGCGGGAGTTGGTGCAGATACGCAGTATTTT. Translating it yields CAISALDRGLAGVGADTQYF.

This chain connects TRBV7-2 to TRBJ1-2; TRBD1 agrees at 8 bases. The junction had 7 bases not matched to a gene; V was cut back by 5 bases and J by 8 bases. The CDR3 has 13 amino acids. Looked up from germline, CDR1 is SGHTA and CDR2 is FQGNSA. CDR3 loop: CASSTGDRRGYTF. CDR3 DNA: TGTGCCAGCAGCACCGGGGACAGGCGGGGCTACACCTTC.

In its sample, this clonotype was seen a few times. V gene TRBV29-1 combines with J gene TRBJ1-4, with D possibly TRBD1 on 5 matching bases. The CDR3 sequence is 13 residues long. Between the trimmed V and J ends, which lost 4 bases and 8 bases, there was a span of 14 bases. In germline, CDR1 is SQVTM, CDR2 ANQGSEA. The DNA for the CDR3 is TGCAGCGTTGCTAGCAGGGTGGGAGAAAAACTGTTTTTT. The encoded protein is CSVASRVGEKLFF.

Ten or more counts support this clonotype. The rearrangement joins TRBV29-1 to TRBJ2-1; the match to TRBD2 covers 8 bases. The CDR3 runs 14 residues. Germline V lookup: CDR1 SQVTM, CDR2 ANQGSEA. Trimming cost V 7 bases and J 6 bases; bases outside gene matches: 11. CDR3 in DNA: TGCAGCGCCGCCGGGACTAGTTTAGGCAATGAGCAGTTCTTC. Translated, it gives CSAAGTSLGNEQFF.

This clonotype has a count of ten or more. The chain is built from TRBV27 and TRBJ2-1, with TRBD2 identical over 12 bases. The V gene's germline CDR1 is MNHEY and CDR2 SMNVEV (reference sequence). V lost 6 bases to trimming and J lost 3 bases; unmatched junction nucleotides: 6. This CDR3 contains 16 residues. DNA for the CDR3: TGTGCCAGCAGAGCACTAGCGGGGGGAAACTACAATGAGCAGTTCTTC. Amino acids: CASRALAGGNYNEQFF.

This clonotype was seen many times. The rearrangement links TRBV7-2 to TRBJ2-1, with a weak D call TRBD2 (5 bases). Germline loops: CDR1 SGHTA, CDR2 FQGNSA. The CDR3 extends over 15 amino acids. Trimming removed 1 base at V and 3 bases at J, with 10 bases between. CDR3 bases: TGTGCCAGCAGCTTAGAAGCGGAGAGCTACAATGAGCAGTTCTTC. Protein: CASSLEAESYNEQFF.

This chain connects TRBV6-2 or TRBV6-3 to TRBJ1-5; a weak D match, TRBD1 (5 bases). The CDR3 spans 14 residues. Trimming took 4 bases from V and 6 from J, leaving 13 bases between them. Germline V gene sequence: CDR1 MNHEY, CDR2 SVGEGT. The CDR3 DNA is TGTGCCAGCAGTTCCCAGGGAGAGGCTCAGCCCCAGCATTTT. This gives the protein CASSSQGEAQPQHF.

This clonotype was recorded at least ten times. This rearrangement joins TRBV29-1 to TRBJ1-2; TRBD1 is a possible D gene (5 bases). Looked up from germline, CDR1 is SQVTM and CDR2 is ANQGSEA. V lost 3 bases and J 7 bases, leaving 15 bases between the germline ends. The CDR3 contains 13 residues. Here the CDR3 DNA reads TGCAGCGTTGAGGCGGGGGGTGGATTTGGCTACACCTTC. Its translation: CSVEAGGGFGYTF.

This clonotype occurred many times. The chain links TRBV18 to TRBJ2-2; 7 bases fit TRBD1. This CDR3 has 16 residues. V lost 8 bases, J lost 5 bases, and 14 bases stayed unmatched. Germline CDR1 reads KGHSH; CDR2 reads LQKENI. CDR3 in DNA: TGTGCCAGCCCCTCCGTGCGACAGGGCGGAACCGGGGAGCTGTTTTTT. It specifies CASPSVRQGGTGELFF.

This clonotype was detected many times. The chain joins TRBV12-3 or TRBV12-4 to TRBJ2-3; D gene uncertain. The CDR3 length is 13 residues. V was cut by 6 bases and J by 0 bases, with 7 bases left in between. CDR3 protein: CASSPHSTDTQYF. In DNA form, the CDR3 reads TGTGCCAGCAGCCCACATAGCACAGATACGCAGTATTTT.

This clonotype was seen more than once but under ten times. CDR3 in amino acids: CASSDKRTSGALNYGYTF. Written as DNA, the CDR3 is TGTGCCAGCAGTGATAAGAGGACGAGCGGGGCGCTTAACTATGGCTACACCTTC. The chain has TRBV2 and TRBJ1-2; D is possibly TRBD1 (5 bases). V was shortened by 3 bases and J by 1 base, with 21 bases between the two germline ends. Germline CDR1 SNHLY, CDR2 FYNNEI. This CDR3 is built from 18 residues.

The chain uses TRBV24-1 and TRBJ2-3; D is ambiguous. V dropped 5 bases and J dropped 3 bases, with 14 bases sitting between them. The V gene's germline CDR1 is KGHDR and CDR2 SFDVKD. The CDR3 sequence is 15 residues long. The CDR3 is CATSGFGLETDTQYF. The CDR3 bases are TGTGCCACCAGTGGGTTTGGCCTGGAAACAGATACGCAGTATTTT.

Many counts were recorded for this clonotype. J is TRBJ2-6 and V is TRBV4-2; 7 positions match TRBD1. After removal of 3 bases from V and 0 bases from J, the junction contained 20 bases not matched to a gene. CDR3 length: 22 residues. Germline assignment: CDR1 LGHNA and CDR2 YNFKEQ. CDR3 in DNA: TGTGCCAGCAGCCACAAAGTTGAGGTAGGAAGTAGGGGGCGCTCTGGGGCCAACGTCCTGACTTTC. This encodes CASSHKVEVGSRGRSGANVLTF.

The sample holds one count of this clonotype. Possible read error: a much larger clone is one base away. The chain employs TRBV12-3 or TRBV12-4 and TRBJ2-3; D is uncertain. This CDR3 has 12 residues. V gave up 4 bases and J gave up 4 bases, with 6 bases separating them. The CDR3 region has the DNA TGTGCCAGCAGTTCACTTTCAGATACGCAGTATTTT. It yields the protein CASSSLSDTQYF.

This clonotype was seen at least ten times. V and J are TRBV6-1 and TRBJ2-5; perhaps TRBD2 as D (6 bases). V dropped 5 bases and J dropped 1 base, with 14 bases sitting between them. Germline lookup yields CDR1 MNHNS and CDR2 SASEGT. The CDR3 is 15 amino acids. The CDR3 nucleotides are TGTGCCAGCAGTCCCACCTTAGCGGCCCAAGAGACCCAGTACTTC. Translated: CASSPTLAAQETQYF.

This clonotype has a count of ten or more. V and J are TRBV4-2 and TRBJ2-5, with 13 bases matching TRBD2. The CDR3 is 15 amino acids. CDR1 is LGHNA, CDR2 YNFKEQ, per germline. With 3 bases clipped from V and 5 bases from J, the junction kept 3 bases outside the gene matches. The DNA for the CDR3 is TGTGCCAGCAGCCACAGGACTAGCGGGGGCGAGACCCAGTACTTC. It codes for CASSHRTSGGETQYF.

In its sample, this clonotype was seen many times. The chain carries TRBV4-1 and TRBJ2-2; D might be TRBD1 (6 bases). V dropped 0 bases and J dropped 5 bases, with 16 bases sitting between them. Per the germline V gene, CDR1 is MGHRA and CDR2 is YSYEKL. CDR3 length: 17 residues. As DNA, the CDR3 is TGCGCCAGCAGCCAAGAAGGTGTGGACAGAACTACCGGGGAGCTGTTTTTT. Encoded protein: CASSQEGVDRTTGELFF.

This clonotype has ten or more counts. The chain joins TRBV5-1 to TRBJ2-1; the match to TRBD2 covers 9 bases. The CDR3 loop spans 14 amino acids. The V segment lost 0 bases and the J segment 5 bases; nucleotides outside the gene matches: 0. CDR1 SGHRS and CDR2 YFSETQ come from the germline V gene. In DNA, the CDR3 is TGCGCCAGCAGCTTGGGACTAGCGGACAATGAGCAGTTCTTC. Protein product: CASSLGLADNEQFF.